Listed below are T cell receptor beta chains from one sample, sequenced in a study of blood T cell repertoires in COVID-19. Produced via immunoSEQ multiplex PCR; TCRdb's table is partial and in-frame only. The table includes 310,000 or so clones, approximately 91% detected once. Sequencing input: peripheral blood. These receptors came from a woman aged 25 to 45 with COVID-19, enrolled during active disease. Each CDR3 is given without its conserved first and last residue.

j_gene | len | v_gene | CDR3aa
TRBJ2-3 | 13 | TRBV2 | ASSEGGYSTDTQY
TRBJ1-1 | 10 | TRBV10-2 | ASGSLNTEAF
TRBJ2-7 | 10 | TRBV7-9 | ASSLGLREQY
TRBJ2-7 | 12 | TRBV9 | ASSVRDTSLKQY
TRBJ1-1 | 9 | TRBV20-1 | SASRGTEAF
TRBJ2-1 | 13 | TRBV13 | ASSWGTGGYNEQF
TRBJ1-4 | 14 | TRBV6-1 | ASSDPMGRTNEKLF
TRBJ2-7 | 13 | TRBV6-1 | ASSEATVSFYEQY
TRBJ2-1 | 13 | TRBV30 | AWSLGTSGSNEQF
TRBJ2-1 | 13 | TRBV11-3 | ASSATSGRMNEQF
TRBJ2-1 | 17 | TRBV11-2 | ASSSRTRSGILLYNEQF
TRBJ1-3 | 13 | TRBV4-1 | ASSYSTGAGNTIY
TRBJ2-1 | 13 | TRBV5-1 | ASSLREREGNEQF
TRBJ1-2 | 11 | TRBV6-5 | ASSYGQGQGYT
TRBJ2-7 | 12 | TRBV4-1 | ASSQDGRAFEQY
TRBJ2-7 | 9 | TRBV4-2 | ASSQEAEQY
TRBJ2-2 | 14 | TRBV18 | ASPWTSGSFAGELF
TRBJ2-7 | 12 | TRBV5-6 | ASSFGQGRTGQY
TRBJ2-3 | 11 | TRBV7-6 | ASRAESTDTQY
TRBJ2-7 | 13 | TRBV30 | AWRPNRPGTYEQY
TRBJ2-7 | 12 | TRBV5-4 | ASSLVGPPYEQY
TRBJ2-1 | 14 | TRBV6-5 | ASSYSIAGGSNEQF
TRBJ1-2 | 13 | TRBV28 | ASRSSGGGAPGYT
TRBJ1-5 | 14 | TRBV19 | ASESGTGISNQPQH
TRBJ1-6 | 12 | TRBV6-5 | ASSRTVHNSPLH
TRBJ2-7 | 14 | TRBV5-4 | ASSLGVTSGSHEQY
TRBJ1-1 | 11 | TRBV10-3 | AISRTGEAEAF
TRBJ1-5 | 12 | TRBV6-4 | ASSDSEGNQPQH
TRBJ2-5 | 13 | TRBV27 | ASSRDRAAPGTQY
TRBJ1-5 | 14 | TRBV7-8 | ASSLVAGRSNQPQH
TRBJ1-2 | 12 | TRBV5-1 | ASSSFTGDYGYT
TRBJ2-7 | 11 | TRBV28 | ASSLGRDYEQY
TRBJ1-1 | 11 | TRBV7-2 | ASSRDRDGEAF
TRBJ2-3 | 12 | TRBV11-2 | ASSLGQITDTQY
TRBJ1-1 | 11 | TRBV6-5 | ASSQTGGPEAF
TRBJ1-5 | 12 | TRBV4-1 | ASSQRTGGQPQH
TRBJ1-2 | 9 | TRBV28 | ASREDYGYT
TRBJ1-2 | 12 | TRBV6-9 | ASSSIRGPWGYT
TRBJ1-4 | 15 | TRBV21-1 | ASSKGERGPRGEKLF
TRBJ2-1 | 13 | TRBV6-2/TRBV6-3 | ASSSGTGISDEQF
TRBJ2-7 | 14 | TRBV7-9 | ASSLGTGAPYAEQY
TRBJ1-1 | 14 | TRBV21-1 | ASSKTGRQGGTEAF
TRBJ2-7 | 11 | TRBV27 | ASSSRDFYEQY
TRBJ1-1 | 12 | TRBV13 | ASSTLGQNTEAF
TRBJ2-1 | 11 | TRBV24-1 | ATSAGLGNEQF
TRBJ1-1 | 9 | TRBV6-5 | ASTNIWYAF
TRBJ2-7 | 19 | TRBV27 | ASSLSYSGQGAGSRRGEQY
TRBJ1-4 | 12 | TRBV30 | AWSREQAGEKLF
TRBJ1-2 | 13 | TRBV27 | ASSLRSGSGYGYT
TRBJ2-7 | 12 | TRBV19 | ASSIGRGPYEQY
TRBJ2-7 | 12 | TRBV6-2/TRBV6-3 | ASSSQYGIYEQY
TRBJ1-4 | 13 | TRBV5-1 | ASSSTTGLREKLF
TRBJ2-7 | 13 | TRBV5-4 | ASSLEPASGNEQY
TRBJ2-3 | 11 | TRBV19 | ASSIDTSGSEY
TRBJ2-1 | 14 | TRBV27 | ASSSFRGRITNEQF
TRBJ2-1 | 13 | TRBV20-1 | SASLRLAMYNEQF
TRBJ1-1 | 10 | TRBV11-1 | ASSSGGTEAF
TRBJ2-7 | 12 | TRBV28 | ASNTAGSSYEQY
TRBJ2-1 | 14 | TRBV2 | ASSKTSGRPYNEQF